The next 5 T cell receptor beta chains were all read from a single sample in a study of OX40 agonist ivuxolimab in advanced cancers. Clones were sequenced by immunoSEQ multiplex PCR, and TCRdb holds only the in-frame ones, with some missing. The table shows about 55,000 clones, with roughly 86% occurring only once. This specimen was CD4+ or CD8+ T cells sorted from blood, taken in a trial of the OX40 agonist ivuxolimab. The receptors shown here come from an adult with an advanced solid tumor such as melanoma, head and neck, liver or kidney cancer.

This chain uses TRBV6-6 with TRBJ1-4, with a weak D call TRBD1 (6 bases). Germline CDR1 reads MNHNY; CDR2 reads SVGAGI (reference sequence). Trimming took off 8 bases at V and 7 bases at J, with 17 bases between the two ends. The CDR3 is made up of 14 amino acids. The CDR3 here is CASLRAGAAEKLFF. In DNA, the CDR3 is TGTGCCAGCCTCCGGGCGGGGGCAGCTGAAAAACTGTTTTTT.

This rearrangement joins TRBV19 to TRBJ2-1, with 10 bases aligning to TRBD2. In germline, CDR1 is LNHDA, CDR2 SQIVND (reference sequence). The CDR3 has 16 amino acids. Trimming cost V 2 bases and J 10 bases; bases outside gene matches: 11. CDR3 DNA sequence: TGTGCCAGTAGTATAAAGCGGCGACTAGCGGGTACAGAGCAGTTCTTC. Translated: CASSIKRRLAGTEQFF.

The V gene is TRBV28, the J gene TRBJ2-7; no clear D. This CDR3 has 13 amino acids. Germline V gene data show CDR1 as MDHEN and CDR2 as SYDVKM. The V end lost 1 base, the J end lost 7 bases, and 11 bases lay between the germline ends. CDR3 sequence (DNA): TGTGCCAGCAGTTTATCCGCCCGTGAGGAGCAGTACTTC. Translating it yields CASSLSAREEQYF.

The chain employs TRBV5-3 and TRBJ2-7; 11 bases match TRBD2. TRBV5-3 is identified as an open reading frame with a role that is uncertain. With V trimmed by 0 bases and J by 1 base, 15 bases remained unmatched. The CDR3 loop spans 20 amino acids. The CDR3 sequence: CARSLVKDRVTSGSSYEQYF. Here the CDR3 DNA reads TGTGCCAGAAGCTTGGTCAAGGACAGGGTTACTAGCGGGAGTTCCTACGAGCAGTACTTC.

This clone came up a few times. V gene TRBV6-1 combines with J gene TRBJ2-7; D could derive from TRBD1 or TRBD2 (5 bases each). This CDR3 has 14 amino acids. Trimming removed 4 bases from V and 7 bases from J, with 17 bases in between. CDR1 is MNHNS and CDR2 is SASEGT in the germline V gene. CDR3: CASSAVEGFGEQYF. CDR3 bases: TGTGCCAGCAGTGCGGTAGAGGGGTTCGGGGAGCAGTACTTC.